Shown below are 28 T cell receptor beta chains from a single sample sequenced in a study of beta chain features in type 1 diabetes. Reverse transcription of all isolated RNA meant that expressed TCRB transcripts were sequenced. Some clones are missing from TCRdb's copy, which holds only in-frame ones; the method was immunoSEQ multiplex PCR. The sample consists of about 620,000 clones, about 16% of them appearing once. The sequencing input was naive CD4+ T cells from blood. The receptors stem from a young man in good health.

The chain employs TRBV7-9 and TRBJ1-2; D is possibly TRBD1 (5 bases). Germline CDR1 is SEHNR and CDR2 is FQNEAQ (reference sequence). V was cut by 1 base and J by 2 bases, with 14 bases left in between. The CDR3 totals 16 residues. CDR3 sequence (DNA): TGTGCCAGCAGCTTAGGGACACGCAACGAGAACTATGGCTACACCTTC. Translation: CASSLGTRNENYGYTF.

This clone has more than one count but fewer than ten. The gene calls are TRBV7-9 and TRBJ2-3; D unresolved. Trimming took 5 bases from V and 7 from J, leaving 28 bases between them. The germline gives CDR1 SEHNR, CDR2 FQNEAQ (reference sequence). The CDR3 has 18 amino acids. CDR3 nucleotides: TGTGCCAGCAGCCATTGGCGCAGTGGCCTCCGGCGCGTTAATACGCAGTATTTT. Translated: CASSHWRSGLRRVNTQYF.

Details on this clone: A junction end diverges from the germline sequence, so it may reflect a read error. This chain uses TRBV18 with TRBJ2-7, with 8 nucleotides matching TRBD2. Germline V gene sequence: CDR1 KGHSH, CDR2 LQKENI. The CDR3 sequence is 12 residues long. CDR3 in amino acids: CASSPSAGGHSF. The CDR3 nucleotides are TGTGCCAGCTCACCATCGGCGGGAGGTCATTCCTTC. Complete variable domain (other parts from reference TRBV18 and TRBJ2-7): NAGVMQNPRHLVRRRGQEARLRCSPMKGHSHVYWYRQLPEEGLKFMVYLQKENIIDESGMPKERFSAEFPKEGPSILRIQQVVRGDSAAYFCASSPSAGGHSFGPGTRLTVT.

Only a few counts were recorded for this clone. This chain joins TRBV5-4 and TRBJ2-1, with D perhaps TRBD2 (7 bases). The CDR3 runs to 15 residues. Trimming shortened V by 5 bases and J by 6 bases, and 18 bases separated the two germline ends. The germline CDR1 and CDR2 sequences are SGHNT and YYREEE (reference sequence). This CDR3 reads CASSSRGGQLNEQFF. In DNA form, the CDR3 reads TGTGCCAGCAGTTCTCGCGGGGGACAACTCAATGAGCAGTTCTTC.

The chain employs TRBV20-1 and TRBJ1-2; 9 bases are a match to TRBD1. CDR1 and CDR2 (germline): DFQATT, SNEGSKA (reference sequence). CDR3 size: 11 residues. The chain's CDR3 is CSVGQGYGYTF. CDR3 bases: TGCAGCGTGGGACAGGGCTACGGCTACACCTTC.

This clone has a handful of counts. This chain links TRBV15 with TRBJ2-5; a possible D gene is TRBD2 (7 bases). Trimming pared 1 base from V and 2 bases from J, leaving 14 bases between. From germline, CDR1 is LNHNV and CDR2 YYDKDF (reference sequence). CDR3 size: 16 residues. CDR3 in amino acids: CATSRGGRGSQETQYF. The CDR3 nucleotides read TGTGCCACCAGCAGAGGGGGGAGGGGGTCACAAGAGACCCAGTACTTC.

This clone has a single count. Other nucleotide sequences in the sample specify the same CDR3. J is TRBJ2-5 and V is TRBV5-1, with D tentatively TRBD1 (6 bases). Between the trimmed V and J ends, which lost 5 bases and 4 bases, there was a span of 15 bases. The CDR3 loop spans 14 amino acids. Germline values: CDR1 SGHRS, CDR2 YFSETQ. In DNA form, the CDR3 reads TGCGCCAGCAGTCCTAACAGGGCTGGAGAGACCCAGTACTTC. Residues: CASSPNRAGETQYF.

The chain recombines TRBV5-1 with TRBJ2-7; D is uncertain. CDR1 is SGHRS, CDR2 YFSETQ, per germline. The CDR3 covers 11 residues. V was pared by 5 bases and J by 4 bases, with 7 bases between. CDR3 in amino acids: CASSDTYEQYF. The CDR3 DNA sequence: TGCGCCAGCAGTGATACTTACGAGCAGTACTTC.

This clone came up a few times. This rearrangement joins TRBV6-5 to TRBJ2-6, with D tentatively TRBD1 or TRBD2 (7 bases each). The V and J ends lost 4 bases and 2 bases respectively, with 9 bases between them. This CDR3 is 15 amino acids long. The germline CDR1 and CDR2 sequences are MNHEY and SVGAGI. This CDR3 reads CASSSGGAGANVLTF. The CDR3 DNA reads as TGTGCCAGCAGTTCAGGGGGGGCTGGGGCCAACGTCCTGACTTTC.

The sample holds a few counts of this clone. The J gene is TRBJ2-7, the V gene TRBV4-1; no definite D call. Germline assignment: CDR1 MGHRA and CDR2 YSYEKL. The V end was cut by 0 bases, the J end by 4 bases, with 16 bases between. CDR3 size: 16 residues. For the CDR3, the DNA is TGCGCCAGCAGCCAAGAGGACGAGAGTAGCTTTTACGAGCAGTACTTC. Protein: CASSQEDESSFYEQYF.

The rearrangement joins TRBV7-2 to TRBJ2-7, with a possible D match to TRBD1 (5 bases). The germline V gene has CDR1 SGHTA and CDR2 FQGNSA. CDR3 size: 11 residues. Trimming cost V 4 bases and J 6 bases, with 7 bases left between them. The CDR3 DNA is TGTGCCAGCAGCTCAGACAGCGAGCAGTACTTC. Its translation: CASSSDSEQYF.

This clone was observed a few times. The rearrangement uses TRBV5-1 and TRBJ1-1, with D maybe TRBD1 (5 bases). The ends were cut back, 4 bases at V and 1 base at J, with 11 bases in the middle. Germline V lookup: CDR1 SGHRS, CDR2 YFSETQ. This CDR3 comprises 14 residues. The CDR3 nucleotides are TGCGCCAGCAGCCTCGGGACGGCGAACACTGAAGCTTTCTTT. As protein: CASSLGTANTEAFF.

This clone was recorded a few times. This chain joins TRBV7-9 and TRBJ2-1; 7 positions agree with TRBD2. The CDR3 covers 15 residues. In germline, CDR1 is SEHNR, CDR2 FQNEAQ (reference sequence). CDR3: CAGRTSGVAYNEQFF. The DNA for the CDR3 is TGTGCGGGGCGGACCAGCGGGGTGGCCTACAATGAGCAGTTCTTC.

The CDR3 loop is CASSLAQGKGNTEAFF. CDR3 bases: TGTGCCAGCAGCTTAGCACAGGGGAAGGGGAACACTGAAGCTTTCTTT. The chain links TRBV7-9 to TRBJ1-1, with 7 bases that match TRBD1. The CDR3 runs to 16 residues. CDR1 and CDR2 (germline): SEHNR, FQNEAQ (reference sequence). J was trimmed by 1 base and V by 0 bases; bases with no gene match: 5. Together with reference TRBV7-9 and TRBJ1-1, the CDR3 gives the full variable domain: DTGVSQNPRHKITKRGQNVTFRCDPISEHNRLYWYRQTLGQGPEFLTYFQNEAQLEKSRLLSDRFSAERPKGSFSTLEIQRTEQGDSAMYLCASSLAQGKGNTEAFFGQGTRLTVV.

This clone has a handful of counts. This chain uses TRBV5-4 with TRBJ2-7; TRBD1 is a possible D gene (5 bases). This CDR3 contains 16 residues. Trimming pared 2 bases from V and 0 bases from J, leaving 15 bases between. CDR1 is SGHNT and CDR2 is YYREEE in the germline V gene (reference sequence). In DNA, the CDR3 is TGTGCCAGCAGCTTATACAGGCGCTCTACCTCCTACGAGCAGTACTTC. This codes for CASSLYRRSTSYEQYF.

The J gene is TRBJ2-1, the V gene TRBV9; a weak D match, TRBD2 (5 bases). The CDR3 loop spans 13 amino acids. V lost 0 bases, J lost 6 bases, and 7 bases lay in between. Germline CDR1 SGDLS, CDR2 YYNGEE. CDR3 sequence (DNA): TGTGCCAGCAGCGTAGCCCGGGGCAATGAGCAGTTCTTC. It encodes CASSVARGNEQFF.

This clone turned up a few times. The CDR3 sequence: CASSQEVWEADTQYF. DNA of the CDR3: TGCGCCAGCAGCCAAGAGGTCTGGGAGGCAGATACGCAGTATTTT. The chain couples TRBV4-3 to TRBJ2-3; maybe TRBD2 (6 bases). V was pared by 0 bases and J by 4 bases, with 11 bases between. Germline V lookup: CDR1 LGHNA, CDR2 YSLEER. The CDR3 consists of 15 residues.

The chain links TRBV6-6 to TRBJ2-7; D uncertain. V was cut by 2 bases and J by 4 bases, with 3 bases left in between. The CDR3 loop spans 11 amino acids. The germline V gene has CDR1 MNHNY and CDR2 SVGAGI (reference sequence). The CDR3 region has the DNA TGTGCCAGCAGTTACCAGTACGAGCAGTACTTC. Amino acid sequence: CASSYQYEQYF.

The V and J genes are TRBV7-9 and TRBJ2-4; a possible D gene is TRBD1 (6 bases). CDR3 length equals 15 residues. CDR1 is SEHNR, CDR2 FQNEAQ, per germline (reference sequence). Deletions cut 5 bases from V and 2 bases from J, with 13 bases between. The CDR3 region is CASSPQTGSKNIQYF. DNA for the CDR3: TGTGCCAGCAGCCCCCAAACAGGGTCCAAAAACATTCAGTACTTC.

This sequence joins TRBV7-2 and TRBJ1-1; no clear D gene. The CDR3 extends over 15 amino acids. The germline V and J ends were trimmed by 4 bases and 3 bases, with 15 bases remaining between them. Germline CDR1 and CDR2: SGHTA and FQGNSA. The DNA for the CDR3 is TGTGCCAGCAGCTCATCCGTCTGGCAGGACACTGAAGCTTTCTTT. Translation gives CASSSSVWQDTEAFF.

This clone was found a few times. CDR3 in amino acids: CASSSGTASNPSETQYF. CDR3 sequence (DNA): TGTGCCAGCAGTTCCGGGACAGCTTCTAACCCCTCCGAGACCCAGTACTTC. V is TRBV28 and J is TRBJ2-5, with 7 bases identical to TRBD1. Trimming at V came to 4 bases and at J to 5 bases, leaving 16 bases not matched to a gene. CDR1 and CDR2 from the germline V gene are MDHEN and SYDVKM. The CDR3 runs to 17 residues.

This sequence joins TRBV18 and TRBJ2-7; D is unclear. This CDR3 is 16 amino acids long. Germline CDR1 is KGHSH and CDR2 is LQKENI. V was pared by 4 bases and J by 3 bases, with 19 bases between. CDR3 DNA: TGTGCCAGCTCACTTCAAATCTGGTCAGCTCTCTACGAGCAGTACTTC. It is translated as CASSLQIWSALYEQYF.

CDR3 residues: CASSFPSGRAREQYF. Written as DNA, the CDR3 is TGTGCCAGCAGCTTTCCTAGCGGGAGGGCCCGGGAGCAGTACTTC. The chain recombines TRBV11-2 with TRBJ2-7; TRBD2 agrees at 12 bases. Unmatched junction bases numbered 7, after V lost 3 bases and J lost 7 bases. Per the germline V gene, CDR1 is SGHAT and CDR2 is FQNNGV. CDR3 length equals 15 residues.

There are a few counts of this clone. The chain carries TRBV7-2 and TRBJ2-3, with TRBD2 identical over 11 bases. Looked up from germline, CDR1 is SGHTA and CDR2 is FQGNSA. Trimming removed 2 bases from V and 6 bases from J; junction bases left unmatched: 4. The CDR3 extends over 15 amino acids. CDR3 sequence (DNA): TGTGCCAGCAGCTTAACTTCTAGCGGGGGGGATACGCAGTATTTT. Translating gives CASSLTSSGGDTQYF.

This clone was seen more than once but under ten times. The rearrangement links TRBV4-2 to TRBJ1-1; no clear D. V dropped 0 bases and J dropped 1 base, with 9 bases sitting between them. Germline V gene data show CDR1 as LGHNA and CDR2 as YNFKEQ. This CDR3 comprises 15 residues. Here the CDR3 reads CASSQDTRKNTEAFF. CDR3 bases: TGTGCCAGCAGCCAAGACACCCGGAAGAACACTGAAGCTTTCTTT.

V usage is TRBV20-1 and J usage is TRBJ1-1; 9 nucleotides agree with TRBD1. Losses at the gene ends were 6 bases for V and 5 bases for J; bases not matched to a gene: 1. The CDR3 loop spans 11 amino acids. Germline V lookup: CDR1 DFQATT, CDR2 SNEGSKA (reference sequence). The CDR3 bases are TGCAGTGCCGGGACAGGGACTGAAGCTTTCTTT. Translated, it gives CSAGTGTEAFF.

This clone was observed a handful of times. V is TRBV7-3 and J is TRBJ1-5, with 9 nucleotides matching TRBD1. The CDR3 consists of 18 residues. The V gene end was trimmed by 3 bases and the J gene end by 0 bases; junction bases not matched to a gene: 9. CDR1 and CDR2 from the germline V gene are SGHTA and FQGTGA. The DNA for the CDR3 is TGTGCCAGCAGCTTCGAACAGGGGGCTAAACGTAGCAATCAGCCCCAGCATTTT. It translates to CASSFEQGAKRSNQPQHF.

This clone was counted a few times. The V gene is TRBV5-4, the J gene TRBJ2-1, with TRBD1 matching 7 bases. V shed 6 bases, J shed 5 bases, and the junction held 14 bases outside the gene matches. CDR3 length: 16 residues. CDR1 and CDR2 (germline): SGHNT, YYREEE (reference sequence). The CDR3 is CASTIGGGQANNEQFF. The CDR3 nucleotides are TGTGCCAGCACCATTGGTGGTGGACAGGCGAACAATGAGCAGTTCTTC.